This entry is about one TCR beta chain. No cognate antigen has been identified for it. This may come from a read error, since a much larger clone is one base off. The sample comes from a study of early T cells in non-severe SARS-CoV-2 infection (dated by TCRdb to 2020 to 2022). With regard to the full study: Because TCR sequencing was done on bulk RNA from unsorted whole blood, the alpha and beta chains could not be paired. The paper's findings and limits, for the study overall: VDJdb matching was skewed toward anti-spike CD8 responses, so virus-specific expansions were likely underestimated and private and CD4 specificities were missed.

Based on the germline V gene, the CDR1 and CDR2 sequences are MNHNS and SASEGT. The cysteine opens and the phenylalanine closes a CDR3 of 11 amino acids. Just the 33-base CDR3 DNA is kept, in frame starting at base 1. V and J lose 4 bases and 9 bases, and a span of 9 bases separates them. This was a case-control study nested in a cohort of healthcare workers in London, UK, who had nasopharyngeal swab PCR tests and blood samples taken every week. Healthcare workers were recruited during the week of the UK lockdown, between 23 and 31 March 2020, and followed weekly for up to about 15 weeks. Libraries came from 5' RACE. Sequencing was performed on a NextSeq 500. Unique molecular identifiers were attached to individual cDNA molecules in the TCR library protocol so that sequencing error and PCR bias could be corrected. Both TCR alpha and beta chains were sequenced, and tight co-correlation was observed between alpha and beta sequence abundances in each sample. The paper's data handling went like this. Decombinator V4 was used to annotate the V gene, J gene and CDR3 of the TCR sequences. Expanded TCRs were defined as changing significantly between any two time points under a Poisson model with p below 0.0001. TCR abundances were normalised to the total number of TCRs sequenced per sample and expressed as counts per million. TRAV1-2 paired with TRAJ12, TRAJ20 or TRAJ33 defined MAIT TCRs, while TRAV10 paired with TRAJ18 defined iNKT TCRs. VDJdb, accessed 1 November 2021, was searched for CMV, EBV and SARS-CoV-2 annotated TCRs, with TCRs annotated for multiple antigens excluded. TCRdb trimmed public reads at Q25 via fastp, called clones via MiXCR and kept in-frame beta chains. Rows are combined by CDR3 protein, so each entry shows the most common genes and DNA. For this entry, the V and J calls and clone size follow TCRdb and not the study's own pipeline. This sample lists about 34,000 distinct CDR3 sequences; less than 8% were detected once. In total, the top ten clones hold around 7.1% of the sample.

The sequence was obtained from an adult who was a healthcare worker with PCR-confirmed SARS-CoV-2 infection or an uninfected control (not recorded which). Recombination joined TRBV6-1 with TRBJ2-5, with TRBD2 perhaps the D gene, on 5 matching bases. The material sequenced was whole blood. The nucleotide sequence is given as TGTGCCAGCAGTGGTACCGGGGCCCAGTACTTC. This gives the protein CASSGTGAQYF.